This T cell receptor beta chain is drawn from a study of T cells in Graves' hyperthyroidism and ophthalmopathy. Overall study context: At initial diagnosis, before any treatment had begun, peripheral blood was obtained. Regarding the study as a whole: Prediction of ophthalmopathy progression came a median 6.5 months pre-onset.

CDR1 and CDR2 from the germline V gene are SGHRS and YFSETQ. The CDR3 length is 15 residues. Losses at the gene ends were 4 bases for V and 2 bases for J; bases not matched to a gene: 6. This clonotype was picked up many times. Its target is not known. The source material, RNA transcripts, was used to amplify TCR beta CDR3 regions. HTBI primers drove first-round RT-PCR of the TCR CDR3. One entry per CDR3 protein results from TCRdb running MiXCR on the multiplex PCR reads. The sample lists a few hundred thousand distinct CDR3 sequences; around 18% were seen once. The TCR originated in a man aged 35 to 55 with Graves' hyperthyroidism. The gene calls are TRBV5-1 and TRBJ2-3, with TRBD2 matching 8 bases. Sequencing used blood. The CDR3 DNA sequence: TGCGCCAGCAGCAATTTACTAGCGGTCACAGATACGCAGTATTTT. Its translation: CASSNLLAVTDTQYF. Full variable domain (rest looked up from reference TRBV5-1 and TRBJ2-3): KAGVTQTPRYLIKTRGQQVTLSCSPISGHRSVSWYQQTPGQGLQFLFEYFSETQRNKGNFPGRFSGRQFSNSRSEMNVSTLELGDSALYLCASSNLLAVTDTQYFGPGTRLTVL.